The 32 T cell receptor beta chains given below trace back to one sample, sequenced in a study of cytomegalovirus exposure and HLA in healthy donors. The PCR made use of 60 Vbeta and 13 Jbeta primers. TCRdb's table, derived via immunoSEQ multiplex PCR, lists solely in-frame clones and lacks some. This table holds 200,000 or so clones, 84% found once. Sequencing was performed on PBMCs. The receptors stem from a boy aged 10-17 years in good health and CMV-seronegative.

CDR3 sequence: CASARGGGYTF. The CDR3 nucleotides are TGTGCCAGCGCCCGGGGGGGTGGCTACACCTTC. The chain has TRBV7-2 and TRBJ1-2; D may be TRBD1 (5 bases). This CDR3 has 11 amino acids. V was pared by 8 bases and J by 7 bases, with 11 bases between. CDR1 SGHTA and CDR2 FQGNSA come from the germline V gene.

This chain joins TRBV19 and TRBJ1-1; maybe TRBD1 (5 bases). Germline V CDR1 and CDR2: LNHDA, SQIVND (reference sequence). V was cut by 5 bases and J by 4 bases, with 11 bases left in between. This CDR3 is built from 13 residues. The CDR3, as DNA: TGTGCCAGTAGTCAGTGGGGGGGCACTGAAGCTTTCTTT. Its protein product is CASSQWGGTEAFF. Full variable domain (outside the CDR3, taken from reference TRBV19 and TRBJ1-1): DGGITQSPKYLFRKEGQNVTLSCEQNLNHDAMYWYRQDPGQGLRLIYYSQIVNDFQKGDIAEGYSVSREKKESFPLTVTSAQKNPTAFYLCASSQWGGTEAFFGQGTRLTVV.

CDR3 region: CASSGTGFPQETQYF. In DNA form, the CDR3 reads TGTGCCAGCAGCGGGACAGGGTTCCCCCAAGAGACCCAGTACTTC. The J gene is TRBJ2-5, the V gene TRBV9; 8 bases fit TRBD1. Trimming removed 3 bases from V and 1 base from J; junction bases left unmatched: 5. CDR1 and CDR2 (germline): SGDLS, YYNGEE. CDR3 length: 15 residues.

J is TRBJ2-5 and V is TRBV15, with 11 bases fitting TRBD2. TRBJ2-7 matches the DNA end more closely, so the J call is doubtful. This CDR3 contains 15 residues. Germline CDR1 LNHNV, CDR2 YYDKDF (reference sequence). This chain's CDR3 is CATSRGTSGAYEQYF. The CDR3, as DNA: TGTGCCACCAGCCGCGGGACTAGCGGAGCCTACGAGCAGTACTTC.

The chain is built from TRBV5-4 and TRBJ2-7; TRBD1 matches 8 bases. V dropped 4 bases and J dropped 7; count of bases not matched to a gene: 13. Germline CDR1 SGHNT, CDR2 YYREEE (reference sequence). This CDR3 spans 15 amino acids. CDR3 residues: CASSPIGQGPGEQYF. CDR3 DNA: TGTGCCAGCAGCCCCATCGGACAGGGACCAGGGGAGCAGTACTTC.

The chain joins TRBV2 to TRBJ1-1; 8 bases line up with TRBD1. J lost 3 bases, V lost 1 base, and 10 bases had no gene match. The CDR3 consists of 17 residues. Germline-derived CDR1 and CDR2 are SNHLY and FYNNEI. CDR3 region: CASSEVGQGALDTEAFF. CDR3 nucleotides: TGTGCCAGCAGTGAAGTAGGGCAGGGGGCACTAGACACTGAAGCTTTCTTT.

The chain employs TRBV5-4 and TRBJ2-7; D may be TRBD2 (6 bases). Germline V lookup: CDR1 SGHNT, CDR2 YYREEE (reference sequence). V dropped 1 base and J dropped 0 bases, with 11 bases sitting between them. This CDR3 region has 15 residues. CDR3 protein: CASSLPGGNSYEQYF. The CDR3 nucleotides read TGTGCCAGCAGCTTGCCCGGGGGTAACTCCTACGAGCAGTACTTC.

The chain combines TRBV28 with TRBJ1-2; D is unclear. The CDR3 spans 12 residues. V was clipped by 8 bases and J by 6 bases, with 13 bases between them. Germline CDR1 MDHEN, CDR2 SYDVKM. CDR3 region: CASLTKINGYTF. The CDR3 DNA reads TGTGCCAGCCTTACAAAGATTAATGGCTACACCTTC.

CDR3 loop: CASSLIGGGSDTQYF. In DNA form, the CDR3 reads TGTGCCAGCAGCTTAATCGGCGGGGGCTCAGATACGCAGTATTTT. V is TRBV7-3 and J is TRBJ2-3, with a possible D match to TRBD2 (7 bases). V lost 1 base and J lost 4, with 12 bases in between. Per germline, CDR1 SGHTA and CDR2 FQGTGA. The CDR3 extends over 15 amino acids.

The CDR3 is CASRPGGGSYGYTF. The CDR3, as DNA: TGTGCCAGCAGACCAGGGGGCGGCAGCTATGGCTACACCTTC. J is TRBJ1-2 and V is TRBV2; 8 bases are shared with TRBD1. The germline V gene encodes CDR1 SNHLY and CDR2 FYNNEI. There are 14 residues in the CDR3. J was trimmed by 4 bases and V by 6 bases; bases with no gene match: 7.

V is TRBV6-5 and J is TRBJ2-2; 7 bases align to TRBD1. The CDR3 has 15 amino acids. Per the germline V gene, CDR1 is MNHEY and CDR2 is SVGAGI. The V gene end was trimmed by 9 bases and the J gene end by 0 bases; junction bases not matched to a gene: 7. The CDR3 DNA follows: TGTGCCAGAACGAGGGGGACAGCGAACACCGGGGAGCTGTTTTTT. Its protein is CARTRGTANTGELFF.

The chain is built from TRBV5-1 and TRBJ2-3; 7 positions match TRBD1. The germline V gene has CDR1 SGHRS and CDR2 YFSETQ. V shed 4 bases and J 6 bases; nucleotides not matched to a gene: 5. The CDR3 length is 13 residues. CDR3 in DNA: TGCGCCAGCAGCCCCCCGGACAGGGATACGCAGTATTTT. Amino acid sequence: CASSPPDRDTQYF.

The chain carries TRBV28 and TRBJ2-1; TRBD1 matches 9 bases. V was clipped by 6 bases and J by 1 base; unmatched bases: 7. Per the germline V gene, CDR1 is MDHEN and CDR2 is SYDVKM. The CDR3 runs to 16 residues. CDR3 nucleotide sequence: TGTGCCAGCAGCTCCCGGGACAGGGCTTCCTACAATGAGCAGTTCTTC. Its protein product is CASSSRDRASYNEQFF.

The chain employs TRBV27 and TRBJ2-1; TRBD2 matches 10 bases. The CDR3 length is 16 residues. Trimming removed 2 bases from V and 5 bases from J; junction bases left unmatched: 6. Germline V gene sequence: CDR1 MNHEY, CDR2 SMNVEV (reference sequence). In nucleotides, the CDR3 is TGTGCCAGCAGTTTACCTAGCGGGAGTCGGGACAATGAGCAGTTCTTC. Protein: CASSLPSGSRDNEQFF.

This clone has just a few counts. The rearrangement joins TRBV4-2 to TRBJ2-3; 9 nucleotides agree with TRBD2. This CDR3 has 17 amino acids. The V segment lost 3 bases and the J segment 4 bases; nucleotides outside the gene matches: 11. Germline V CDR1 and CDR2: LGHNA, YNFKEQ. The CDR3: CASSQDASGTPPDTQYF. Written as DNA, the CDR3 is TGTGCCAGCAGCCAGGACGCTAGCGGGACCCCGCCAGATACGCAGTATTTT.

The chain employs TRBV6-5 and TRBJ1-5; 11 bases line up with TRBD1. The CDR3 length is 15 residues. The J segment lost 5 bases and the V segment lost 5 bases, leaving 5 bases of the junction unmatched. Germline-derived CDR1 and CDR2 are MNHEY and SVGAGI. The CDR3 reads CASSQDRGPDQPQHF. The CDR3 region has the DNA TGTGCCAGCAGTCAGGACAGGGGGCCGGATCAGCCCCAGCATTTT.

CDR3 amino acids: CASLQGADGYTF. The CDR3 bases are TGTGCCAGCCTGCAGGGGGCTGATGGCTACACCTTC. V gene TRBV2 combines with J gene TRBJ1-2; 8 positions match TRBD1. The trim removed 8 bases at V and 6 bases at J, leaving 5 bases unmatched. The germline V gene has CDR1 SNHLY and CDR2 FYNNEI. The CDR3 spans 12 residues.

This rearrangement joins TRBV9 to TRBJ1-3; no clear D. CDR1 and CDR2 (germline): SGDLS, YYNGEE. This CDR3 comprises 16 residues. The V end was cut by 0 bases, the J end by 0 bases, with 10 bases between. This chain's CDR3 is CASSVGHSSSGNTIYF. The CDR3 bases are TGTGCCAGCAGCGTAGGACACAGTAGCTCTGGAAACACCATATATTTT.

The chain recombines TRBV30 with TRBJ1-1, with D possibly being TRBD1 (5 bases). V lost 8 bases and J 1 base, leaving 11 bases between the germline ends. Germline V lookup: CDR1 GTSNPN, CDR2 SVGIG (reference sequence). This CDR3 is built from 12 residues. CDR3 amino acids: CAGWGSNTEAFF. The CDR3 DNA is TGTGCCGGGTGGGGCTCGAACACTGAAGCTTTCTTT.

As concerns this clone: The junction shows a germline mismatch at one end, possibly a read error. V and J are TRBV7-9 and TRBJ1-4, with TRBD1 matching 8 bases. This CDR3 is built from 16 residues. Germline lookup yields CDR1 SEHNR and CDR2 FQNEAQ (reference sequence). CDR3 region: CSSSPKDRAPNEKLFF. CDR3 bases: TGTTCCAGCAGCCCAAAGGACAGGGCACCTAATGAAAAACTGTTTTTT. Variable domain in full (rest from reference TRBV7-9 and TRBJ1-4): DTGVSQNPRHKITKRGQNVTFRCDPISEHNRLYWYRQTLGQGPEFLTYFQNEAQLEKSRLLSDRFSAERPKGSFSTLEIQRTEQGDSAMYLCSSSPKDRAPNEKLFFGSGTQLSVL.

V gene TRBV6-6 combines with J gene TRBJ2-7, with a tentative D call TRBD2 (5 bases). This CDR3 comprises 12 residues. The V end was cut by 5 bases, the J end by 2 bases, with 7 bases between. The germline gives CDR1 MNHNY, CDR2 SVGAGI (reference sequence). The CDR3 is CASSPGAYEQYF. CDR3 in DNA: TGTGCCAGCAGTCCCGGGGCCTACGAGCAGTACTTC.

This chain joins TRBV2 and TRBJ2-3; tentative D call: TRBD2 (6 bases). CDR3 length: 16 amino acids. The germline V gene encodes CDR1 SNHLY and CDR2 FYNNEI. V was shortened by 4 bases and J by 0 bases, with 14 bases between the two germline ends. CDR3 DNA: TGTGCCAGCAGTGCCGGGAGCGGGTTTAGCACAGATACGCAGTATTTT. Translation: CASSAGSGFSTDTQYF. Combining the CDR3 with reference TRBV2 and TRBJ2-3 gives the whole variable domain EPEVTQTPSHQVTQMGQEVILRCVPISNHLYFYWYRQILGQKVEFLVSFYNNEISEKSEIFDDQFSVERPDGSNFTLKIRSTKLEDSAMYFCASSAGSGFSTDTQYFGPGTRLTVL.

The chain carries TRBV7-9 and TRBJ1-5, with 10 bases matching TRBD1. V was pared by 8 bases and J by 6 bases, with 7 bases of the junction left unmatched. This CDR3 has 14 residues. Germline V gene data show CDR1 as SEHNR and CDR2 as FQNEAQ (reference sequence). CDR3 nucleotides: TGTGCCAGCGGACGACAGGGGGCCGCTCAGCCCCAGCATTTT. It is translated as CASGRQGAAQPQHF.

J is TRBJ2-1 and V is TRBV30; TRBD2 matches 13 bases. This CDR3 spans 17 amino acids. CDR1 and CDR2 from the germline V gene are GTSNPN and SVGIG (reference sequence). Trimming removed 0 bases from V and 4 bases from J; junction bases left unmatched: 6. Here the CDR3 reads CAWSVHTGLAGYNEQFF. DNA for the CDR3: TGTGCCTGGAGTGTCCATACGGGACTAGCGGGATACAATGAGCAGTTCTTC.

The rearrangement joins TRBV9 to TRBJ2-7; TRBD1 matches 7 bases. The CDR3 has 14 amino acids. Per the germline V gene, CDR1 is SGDLS and CDR2 is YYNGEE. The V gene end was trimmed by 7 bases and the J gene end by 3 bases; junction bases not matched to a gene: 10. CDR3: CASFWTGTVYEQYF. CDR3 nucleotides: TGTGCCAGCTTCTGGACAGGCACCGTCTACGAGCAGTACTTC. Full variable domain (rest looked up from reference TRBV9 and TRBJ2-7): DSGVTQTPKHLITATGQRVTLRCSPRSGDLSVYWYQQSLDQGLQFLIQYYNGEERAKGNILERFSAQQFPDLHSELNLSSLELGDSALYFCASFWTGTVYEQYFGPGTRLTVT.

The chain joins TRBV7-9 to TRBJ2-4; a weak D match, TRBD2 (5 bases). V was trimmed by 0 bases and J by 3 bases, leaving 9 bases between them. The CDR3 spans 15 residues. Germline assignment: CDR1 SEHNR and CDR2 FQNEAQ (reference sequence). The CDR3 coding sequence is TGTGCCAGCAGCTTAGCTAGCGATGGCAAAAACATTCAGTACTTC. This translates into CASSLASDGKNIQYF. The whole variable domain, filled in from reference TRBV7-9 and TRBJ2-4, reads DTGVSQNPRHKITKRGQNVTFRCDPISEHNRLYWYRQTLGQGPEFLTYFQNEAQLEKSRLLSDRFSAERPKGSFSTLEIQRTEQGDSAMYLCASSLASDGKNIQYFGAGTRLSVL.

This chain uses TRBV15 with TRBJ1-5, with unresolved D. The germline gives CDR1 LNHNV, CDR2 YYDKDF (reference sequence). The CDR3 is made up of 17 amino acids. V was shortened by 0 bases and J by 0 bases, with 12 bases between the two germline ends. CDR3 loop: CATSRDLAVNSNQPQHF. The CDR3 DNA is TGTGCCACCAGCAGAGATTTGGCAGTCAATAGCAATCAGCCCCAGCATTTT.

The chain carries TRBV29-1 and TRBJ1-4, with 9 positions matching TRBD1. This CDR3 spans 15 amino acids. With V trimmed by 0 bases and J by 7 bases, 6 bases remained unmatched. Germline loops: CDR1 SQVTM, CDR2 ANQGSEA. The CDR3 is CSVEDRGTGIEKLFF. DNA of the CDR3: TGCAGCGTTGAAGATAGGGGGACAGGGATTGAAAAACTGTTTTTT.

This rearrangement joins TRBV5-1 to TRBJ2-5; 7 bases are a match to TRBD1. With the DNA end fitting TRBJ2-7 better, the J assignment may be wrong. This CDR3 is 14 amino acids long. CDR1 SGHRS and CDR2 YFSETQ come from the germline V gene. CDR3 loop: CASSAWSGGYEQYF. In DNA form, the CDR3 reads TGCGCCAGCAGCGCTTGGTCAGGGGGCTACGAGCAGTACTTC.

Notes on this clone: Other DNA sequences within the sample encode an identical CDR3. The V and J genes are TRBV5-1 and TRBJ2-1, with 12 bases that match TRBD2. Losses at the gene ends were 4 bases for V and 9 bases for J; bases not matched to a gene: 11. The CDR3 spans 16 residues. Germline CDR1 reads SGHRS; CDR2 reads YFSETQ. This CDR3 reads CASSHTSGRRGVEQFF. CDR3 DNA sequence: TGCGCCAGCAGCCATACTAGCGGGAGGCGGGGGGTTGAGCAGTTCTTC. The whole variable domain, filled in from reference TRBV5-1 and TRBJ2-1, reads KAGVTQTPRYLIKTRGQQVTLSCSPISGHRSVSWYQQTPGQGLQFLFEYFSETQRNKGNFPGRFSGRQFSNSRSEMNVSTLELGDSALYLCASSHTSGRRGVEQFFGPGTRLTVL.

The gene calls are TRBV6-5 and TRBJ1-1; TRBD1 agrees at 8 bases. CDR3 size: 13 residues. Germline V lookup: CDR1 MNHEY, CDR2 SVGAGI. V lost 8 bases, J lost 7 bases, and 9 bases stayed unmatched. CDR3 nucleotide sequence: TGTGCCAGCCATCAGGACAGGGCGATTGAAGCTTTCTTT. Translating it yields CASHQDRAIEAFF.

This rearrangement joins TRBV2 to TRBJ1-2; D might be TRBD1 (6 bases). The CDR3 consists of 16 residues. The V end was cut by 4 bases, the J end by 0 bases, with 15 bases between. Germline V gene sequence: CDR1 SNHLY, CDR2 FYNNEI. As DNA, the CDR3 is TGTGCCAGCAGTGGGACAGCAAGCCCTACTAACTATGGCTACACCTTC. This codes for CASSGTASPTNYGYTF.